This T cell receptor beta chain was sequenced for a study of T cells after yellow fever vaccination. Findings and caveats of the study: Booster samples showed a return of most primary-vaccination clones (under 97% CD4, approximately 88% CD8). Weaker overall, the secondary response nonetheless peaked faster (day 5 versus 15).

Germline V lookup: CDR1 SNHLY, CDR2 FYNNEI. V dropped 6 bases and J dropped 8; count of bases not matched to a gene: 10. The CDR3 runs to 14 residues. This clonotype was picked up many times. Its antigen is unknown. Each CDR3 protein gets one entry after TCRdb re-called the 5' RACE reads with MiXCR. Of roughly 150,000 distinct CDR3 sequences in the sample, 6% to 7.5% were seen once. The TCR was taken from a young man who received the YFV17D yellow fever vaccine. The starting material was CD4+ T cells sorted from PBMCs, obtained 5 to 6 days after the first yellow fever vaccination. This rearrangement joins TRBV2 to TRBJ2-7; 10 bases match TRBD2. CDR3 region: CASRTGLATFKQYF. CDR3 nucleotide sequence: TGTGCCAGCAGGACGGGACTAGCGACCTTTAAGCAGTACTTC.